Listed here are 28 T cell receptor beta chains from one sample, sequenced in a study of control samples from healthy donors and cancer patients. Sequenced by immunoSEQ multiplex PCR; TCRdb stores in-frame clones only, minus some. The profile shows fewer than 200,000 clones, around nine tenths of them singletons. Material: blood. These receptors all stem from a man under 40 in good health.

The genes are TRBV28 and TRBJ1-6; TRBD1 might be the D (6 bases). Germline V gene sequence: CDR1 MDHEN, CDR2 SYDVKM. This CDR3 has 14 amino acids. The V end lost 6 bases, the J end lost 6 bases, and 12 bases lay between the germline ends. The CDR3 DNA reads as TGTGCCAGCAGACCTACAGGGCCTAATTCACCCCTCCACTTT. Its translation: CASRPTGPNSPLHF.

This clone was seen once. The chain carries TRBV29-1 and TRBJ2-3, with 11 nucleotides matching TRBD2. Germline loops: CDR1 SQVTM, CDR2 ANQGSEA. J was trimmed by 3 bases and V by 5 bases; bases with no gene match: 4. The CDR3 has 14 residues. CDR3 nucleotide sequence: TGCAGCGTTTATGCTAGCGGGGGGACAGATACGCAGTATTTT. Translation: CSVYASGGTDTQYF.

The chain recombines TRBV18 with TRBJ1-5; perhaps TRBD1 as D (6 bases). CDR1 and CDR2 (germline): KGHSH, LQKENI. The CDR3 loop spans 14 amino acids. V lost 4 bases to trimming and J lost 6 bases, with 13 bases between them. The CDR3, as DNA: TGTGCCAGCTCACTTGGGGGCGAGGGTCAGCCCCAGCATTTT. Translation gives CASSLGGEGQPQHF.

The chain recombines TRBV5-6 with TRBJ2-7; D assignment may be TRBD1 or TRBD2 (5 bases each). CDR1 and CDR2 (germline): SGHDT, YYEEEE. The CDR3 consists of 14 residues. Trimming shortened V by 4 bases and J by 0 bases, and 11 bases separated the two germline ends. CDR3 sequence (DNA): TGTGCCAGCAGCCCCGGGGCCTACTCCTACGAGCAGTACTTC. Translating gives CASSPGAYSYEQYF.

The count of this clone is one. This sequence joins TRBV18 and TRBJ2-7, with a tentative D call TRBD2 (6 bases). V was cut by 2 bases and J by 0 bases, with 17 bases left in between. Germline V lookup: CDR1 KGHSH, CDR2 LQKENI. This CDR3 contains 17 residues. The CDR3 loop is CASSPGIGGSSSYEQYF. The DNA of the CDR3 is TGTGCCAGCTCACCAGGGATTGGAGGGTCCAGCTCCTACGAGCAGTACTTC.

The chain combines TRBV10-2 with TRBJ2-5; D possibly uses TRBD1 or TRBD2 (5 bases each). Deletions cut 10 bases from V and 8 bases from J, with 20 bases between. This CDR3 has 13 amino acids. Germline V CDR1 and CDR2: WSHSY, SAAADI. Here the CDR3 DNA reads TGCGCCACCGTCGGTGAGGGGCGCCCAACCCAGTACTTC. Its translation: CATVGEGRPTQYF.

The table lists this clone with a few counts. The chain couples TRBV25-1 to TRBJ2-1, with 10 nucleotides matching TRBD2. CDR3 length: 15 residues. The V gene's germline CDR1 is MGHDK and CDR2 SYGVNS. Trimming took 3 bases from V and 2 from J; bases not matched to a gene: 1. The CDR3, as DNA: TGTGCCAGCAGTGACACTAGCGGGACCTACAATGAGCAGTTCTTC. Its translation: CASSDTSGTYNEQFF.

The chain recombines TRBV28 with TRBJ1-1; the match to TRBD1 covers 8 bases. The CDR3 is 16 amino acids. The V and J ends lost 6 bases and 5 bases, in that order; junction bases with no gene match: 14. Germline V lookup: CDR1 MDHEN, CDR2 SYDVKM. The CDR3 is CASRLEGNRGRTEAFF. The CDR3 DNA is TGTGCCAGCAGGCTGGAAGGGAACAGGGGGAGGACTGAAGCTTTCTTT. Together with reference TRBV28 and TRBJ1-1, the CDR3 gives the full variable domain: DVKVTQSSRYLVKRTGEKVFLECVQDMDHENMFWYRQDPGLGLRLIYFSYDVKMKEKGDIPEGYSVSREKKERFSLILESASTNQTSMYLCASRLEGNRGRTEAFFGQGTRLTVV.

This clone has a single count. The chain joins TRBV11-2 to TRBJ1-4, with D possibly matching TRBD1 (6 bases). Germline CDR1 and CDR2: SGHAT and FQNNGV. V gave up 3 bases and J gave up 7 bases, with 12 bases separating them. This CDR3 is 14 amino acids long. The CDR3 spells CASSFSTGTEKLFF. CDR3 coding DNA: TGTGCCAGCAGCTTCTCCACAGGGACTGAAAAACTGTTTTTT.

Only one count was recorded for this clone. This chain links TRBV6-5 with TRBJ1-3; TRBD1 might be the D (5 bases). Germline V lookup: CDR1 MNHEY, CDR2 SVGAGI. Trimming stripped 5 bases from V and 0 bases from J, with 11 bases between. The CDR3 is made up of 15 amino acids. The CDR3 bases are TGTGCCAGCAGTACTCCAGGACACTCTGGAAACACCATATATTTT. The encoded protein is CASSTPGHSGNTIYF.

The rearrangement uses TRBV14 and TRBJ2-5; D may match TRBD1 or TRBD2 (6 bases each). Deletions cut 4 bases from V and 5 bases from J, with 17 bases between. CDR1 is SGHDN, CDR2 FVKESK, per germline. The CDR3 extends over 15 amino acids. The CDR3 sequence is CASSPEQGGVETQYF. For the CDR3, the DNA is TGTGCCAGCAGCCCCGAACAGGGAGGCGTGGAGACCCAGTACTTC.

This clone appeared a single time. This CDR3 is CATSDSTDTQYF. The CDR3 DNA reads as TGTGCCACCTCCGACAGCACAGATACGCAGTATTTT. The chain combines TRBV19 with TRBJ2-3; D ambiguous. The ends were cut back, 10 bases at V and 0 bases at J, with 8 bases in the middle. This CDR3 is built from 12 residues. Looked up from germline, CDR1 is LNHDA and CDR2 is SQIVND (reference sequence).

The V gene is TRBV23-1, the J gene TRBJ2-1; 10 positions agree with TRBD1. TRBV23-1 is labeled an ORF, and its function is uncertain. The CDR3 spans 16 residues. V trimming: 7 bases; J trimming: 4 bases; junction bases outside the gene matches: 10. The CDR3 reads CASIDQGQGIYNEQFF. CDR3 DNA: TGCGCCAGCATAGACCAGGGACAGGGGATATACAATGAGCAGTTCTTC.

The chain couples TRBV6-6 to TRBJ1-2, with D unresolved. Germline V gene sequence: CDR1 MNHNY, CDR2 SVGAGI (reference sequence). The V end was cut by 2 bases, the J end by 6 bases, with 16 bases between. The CDR3 extends over 15 amino acids. In DNA form, the CDR3 reads TGTGCCAGCAGTTACCTTGGGGTGCCTCGGGATGGCTACACCTTC. Translated, it gives CASSYLGVPRDGYTF.

The genes are TRBV19 and TRBJ2-3; D unresolved. The CDR3 runs 17 residues. Trimming removed 2 bases at V and 0 bases at J, with 15 bases between. The germline V gene has CDR1 LNHDA and CDR2 SQIVND (reference sequence). The CDR3, as DNA: TGTGCCAGTAGTATATCGGGCAGGCCTGCTAGCACAGATACGCAGTATTTT. It translates to CASSISGRPASTDTQYF.

The chain uses TRBV24-1 and TRBJ2-1, with D hard to call. The V end was cut by 5 bases, the J end by 7 bases, with 14 bases between. Germline CDR1 KGHDR, CDR2 SFDVKD. The CDR3 consists of 14 residues. CDR3 amino acids: CATSAPRRWNEQFF. The DNA of the CDR3 is TGTGCCACCAGTGCCCCTAGGCGGTGGAATGAGCAGTTCTTC.

CDR3 protein: CASSQSRTAGNTIYF. The CDR3 nucleotides are TGCGCCAGCAGCCAAAGCCGGACGGCTGGAAACACCATATATTTT. V usage is TRBV4-1 and J usage is TRBJ1-3; D gene ambiguous. V lost 2 bases and J 2 bases, leaving 10 bases between the germline ends. CDR3 length: 15 amino acids. In germline, CDR1 is MGHRA, CDR2 YSYEKL.

The rearrangement links TRBV6-2 or TRBV6-3 to TRBJ2-5; 8 positions agree with TRBD2. Germline CDR1 and CDR2: MNHEY and SVGEGT. The CDR3 contains 12 residues. After removal of 6 bases from V and 4 bases from J, the junction contained 1 base not matched to a gene. This CDR3 reads CASSSGGETQYF. CDR3 nucleotides: TGTGCCAGCAGCAGCGGGGGAGAGACCCAGTACTTC.

The chain employs TRBV29-1 and TRBJ2-2; 10 bases match TRBD1. With 4 bases clipped from V and 6 bases from J, the junction kept 5 bases outside the gene matches. The germline gives CDR1 SQVTM, CDR2 ANQGSEA. The CDR3 sequence is 14 residues long. As DNA, the CDR3 is TGCAGCGTTGTAAGACAGGGGGCGCCCGGGGAGCTGTTTTTT. Translation gives CSVVRQGAPGELFF.

The CDR3 is CASSLALGGSSYNEQFF. CDR3 DNA: TGTGCCAGCAGCTTGGCCCTGGGGGGGAGCTCCTACAATGAGCAGTTCTTC. The V call is TRBV7-2, the J call TRBJ2-1, with 7 bases identical to TRBD2. The CDR3 extends over 17 amino acids. The V gene's germline CDR1 is SGHTA and CDR2 FQGNSA. The junction had 8 bases not matched to a gene; V was cut back by 3 bases and J by 0 bases.

The chain recombines TRBV11-2 with TRBJ1-1; TRBD1 might be the D (5 bases). Trimming cost V 5 bases and J 1 base, with 17 bases left between them. Germline V gene lookup returns CDR1 SGHAT and CDR2 FQNNGV. The CDR3 has 16 amino acids. The CDR3 loop is CASSLGGGARNTEAFF. The CDR3, as DNA: TGTGCCAGCAGCCTCGGGGGAGGGGCCCGGAACACTGAAGCTTTCTTT. Together with reference TRBV11-2 and TRBJ1-1, the CDR3 gives the full variable domain: EAGVAQSPRYKIIEKRQSVAFWCNPISGHATLYWYQQILGQGPKLLIQFQNNGVVDDSQLPKDRFSAERLKGVDSTLKIQPAKLEDSAVYLCASSLGGGARNTEAFFGQGTRLTVV.

The rearrangement uses TRBV6-2 or TRBV6-3 and TRBJ2-2, with D perhaps being TRBD1 or TRBD2 (6 bases each). From germline, CDR1 is MNHEY and CDR2 SVGEGT. V was trimmed by 1 base and J by 0 bases, leaving 9 bases between them. The CDR3 is 16 amino acids. CDR3 sequence: CASSYWGAANTGELFF. The CDR3 coding sequence is TGTGCCAGCAGTTACTGGGGGGCGGCGAACACCGGGGAGCTGTTTTTT.

This chain uses TRBV18 with TRBJ1-1; TRBD1 is a possible D gene (6 bases). The CDR3 consists of 15 residues. V was shortened by 1 base and J by 8 bases, with 17 bases between the two germline ends. From germline, CDR1 is KGHSH and CDR2 LQKENI. This CDR3 is CASSPLETGNLEAFF. The CDR3 DNA reads as TGTGCCAGCTCACCACTAGAGACAGGCAACTTAGAAGCTTTCTTT.

V and J are TRBV7-9 and TRBJ2-2; D may be TRBD1 (6 bases). This CDR3 region has 15 residues. Trimming removed 5 bases at V and 0 bases at J, with 10 bases between. In germline, CDR1 is SEHNR, CDR2 FQNEAQ (reference sequence). The CDR3: CASSARQANTGELFF. CDR3 DNA sequence: TGTGCCAGCAGCGCTAGACAGGCGAACACCGGGGAGCTGTTTTTT.

This sequence joins TRBV11-2 and TRBJ2-5; no clear D gene. Germline CDR1 reads SGHAT; CDR2 reads FQNNGV. The CDR3 loop spans 17 amino acids. Trimming cost V 5 bases and J 3 bases, with 22 bases left between them. CDR3 bases: TGTGCCAGCAGCCGATCGCCCGACCCTCCCCGGGAAGAGACCCAGTACTTC. Protein product: CASSRSPDPPREETQYF.

The chain links TRBV9 to TRBJ2-7, with a possible D match to TRBD1 (6 bases). V shed 5 bases and J shed 7 bases, with 13 bases lying between them. The V gene's germline CDR1 is SGDLS and CDR2 YYNGEE. The CDR3 covers 12 residues. CDR3 sequence reads: CASSSGDWEQYF. The DNA for the CDR3 is TGTGCCAGCAGTTCAGGGGATTGGGAGCAGTACTTC.

The chain carries TRBV28 and TRBJ2-7; D remains unclear. V was pared by 5 bases and J by 3 bases, with 14 bases between. The CDR3 runs 14 residues. Germline V lookup: CDR1 MDHEN, CDR2 SYDVKM. The CDR3 loop is CASSARNRGYEQYF. The CDR3 DNA reads as TGTGCCAGCAGTGCACGAAACAGAGGCTACGAGCAGTACTTC.

The chain couples TRBV29-1 to TRBJ1-2; D is possibly TRBD1 (5 bases). CDR1 SQVTM and CDR2 ANQGSEA come from the germline V gene. The CDR3 consists of 14 residues. Trimming pared 7 bases from V and 7 bases from J, leaving 22 bases between. CDR3 sequence: CSAISVRGRSGYTF. The DNA of the CDR3 is TGCAGCGCCATATCTGTTAGGGGAAGGAGTGGCTACACCTTC.